This T cell receptor beta chain was documented in a study of cytomegalovirus exposure and HLA in healthy donors. PCR used 60 Vbeta primers and 13 Jbeta primers. Clones were sequenced by immunoSEQ multiplex PCR, and TCRdb holds only the in-frame ones, with some missing. The profile shows fewer than 110,000 clones, 82% of them singletons. Points from the study as a whole: It was in a later analysis that TCR association rates were seen to vary by HLA locus, highest for DRB1 and lowest for HLA-C.

Details on this clone: Its antigen is as yet unknown.

V lost 1 base, J lost 4 bases, and 6 bases lay in between. The CDR3 extends over 13 amino acids. Germline V gene data show CDR1 as ENHRY and CDR2 as SYGVKD. Sequenced material: PBMCs. The rearrangement uses TRBV10-3 and TRBJ2-3; D is uncertain. This clonotype was sampled from a man under 40 in good health and CMV-seropositive. The chain's CDR3 is CAISEWAADTQYF. Written as DNA, the CDR3 is TGTGCCATCAGTGAGTGGGCCGCAGATACGCAGTATTTT.